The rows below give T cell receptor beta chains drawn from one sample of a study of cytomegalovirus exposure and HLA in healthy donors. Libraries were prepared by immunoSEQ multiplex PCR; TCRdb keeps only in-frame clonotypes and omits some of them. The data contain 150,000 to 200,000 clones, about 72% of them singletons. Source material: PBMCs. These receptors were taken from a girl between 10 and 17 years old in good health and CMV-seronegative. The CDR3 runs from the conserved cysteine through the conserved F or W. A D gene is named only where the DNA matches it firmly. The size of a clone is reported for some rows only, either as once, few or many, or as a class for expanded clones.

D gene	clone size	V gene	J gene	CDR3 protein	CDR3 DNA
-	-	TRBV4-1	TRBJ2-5	CASSQGVVETQYF	TGCGCCAGCAGCCAAGGAGTAGTTGAGACCCAGTACTTC
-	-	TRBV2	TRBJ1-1	CASTGTEAFF	TGTGCCAGCACAGGAACTGAAGCTTTCTTT
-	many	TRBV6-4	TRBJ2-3	CASSVSSTDTQYF	TGTGCCAGCAGTGTTTCTAGCACAGATACGCAGTATTTT
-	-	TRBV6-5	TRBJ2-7	CASSYEPFGGYEQYF	TGTGCCAGCAGTTACGAGCCCTTCGGGGGTTACGAGCAGTACTTC
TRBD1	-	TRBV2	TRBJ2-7	CASSSTGFSPYEQYF	TGTGCCAGCAGTTCGACAGGGTTTAGCCCCTACGAGCAGTACTTC
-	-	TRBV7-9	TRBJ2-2	CASSLTAVNTGELFF	TGTGCCAGCAGCTTGACAGCCGTAAACACCGGGGAGCTGTTTTTT
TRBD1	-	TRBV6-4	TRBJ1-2	CASSEGKGGGADGYTF	TGTGCCAGCAGTGAGGGGAAAGGAGGGGGCGCGGATGGCTACACCTTC
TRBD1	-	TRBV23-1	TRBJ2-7	CASSQEGQSNYEQYF	TGCGCCAGCAGTCAAGAGGGACAGTCAAACTACGAGCAGTACTTC
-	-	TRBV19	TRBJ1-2	CASSMGTGFGYTF	TGTGCCAGTAGTATGGGAACAGGGTTTGGCTACACCTTC
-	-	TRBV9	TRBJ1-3	CASSGGQSPGNTIYF	TGTGCCAGCAGCGGGGGACAAAGCCCTGGAAACACCATATATTTT
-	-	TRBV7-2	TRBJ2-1	CASSRQASDEQFF	TGTGCCAGCAGCCGCCAGGCTAGCGATGAGCAGTTCTTC
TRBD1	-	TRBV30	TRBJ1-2	CAWSNPGQGYYGYTF	TGTGCCTGGAGTAACCCGGGACAGGGTTACTATGGCTACACCTTC
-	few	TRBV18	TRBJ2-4	CASSTPNPAKNIQYF	TGTGCCAGCTCTACTCCTAATCCGGCCAAAAACATTCAGTACTTC
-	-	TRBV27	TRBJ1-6	CATRPGGNSPLHF	TGTGCCACCCGGCCGGGGGGGAATTCACCCCTCCACTTT
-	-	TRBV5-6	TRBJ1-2	CASSLWRNYTF	TGTGCCAGCAGCTTGTGGCGGAATTACACCTTC
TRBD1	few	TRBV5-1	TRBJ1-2	CASSSRDRALRGYTF	TGCGCCAGCAGCTCCCGGGACAGAGCTCTGAGGGGCTACACCTTC
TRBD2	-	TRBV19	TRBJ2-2	CASSIGLAGGAANTGELFF	TGTGCCAGTAGTATAGGACTAGCGGGGGGTGCCGCGAACACCGGGGAGCTGTTTTTT
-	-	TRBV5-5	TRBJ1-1	CASSFGGTEAFF	TGTGCCAGCAGCTTCGGGGGCACTGAAGCTTTCTTT
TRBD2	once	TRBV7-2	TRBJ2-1	CASSLGASGGGYNEQFF	TGTGCCAGCAGCTTAGGGGCTAGCGGGGGAGGGTACAATGAGCAGTTCTTC
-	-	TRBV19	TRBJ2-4	CASRPSGQGLNIQYF	-
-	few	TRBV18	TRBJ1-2	CASSPPGVDGYTF	TGTGCCAGCTCCCCGCCAGGGGTGGATGGCTACACCTTC
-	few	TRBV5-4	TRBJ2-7	CASSLGKRGHYEQYF	TGTGCCAGCAGCTTGGGGAAAAGGGGACACTACGAGCAGTACTTC
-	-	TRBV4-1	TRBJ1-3	CASSQADSGNTIYF	TGCGCCAGCAGCCAGGCGGACTCTGGAAACACCATATATTTT
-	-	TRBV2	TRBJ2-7	CASGASFSYEQYF	TGTGCCAGCGGGGCCAGCTTCTCCTACGAGCAGTACTTC